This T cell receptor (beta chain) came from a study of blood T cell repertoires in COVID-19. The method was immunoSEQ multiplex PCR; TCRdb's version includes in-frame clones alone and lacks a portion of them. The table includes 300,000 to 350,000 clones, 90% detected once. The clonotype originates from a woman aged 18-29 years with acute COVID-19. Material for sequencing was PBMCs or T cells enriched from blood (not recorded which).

For the CDR3, the DNA is TGTGCCAGCAGCTTAGATCGGGCTAGCGGACAAGAGACCCAGTACTTC. This sequence encodes CASSLDRASGQETQYF. The chain employs TRBV11-2 and TRBJ2-5, with 7 bases aligning to TRBD2. The CDR3 has 16 amino acids. The V and J ends lost 0 bases and 2 bases, in that order; junction bases with no gene match: 6. Germline values: CDR1 SGHAT, CDR2 FQNNGV.